Listed below are T cell receptor beta chains from one sample, sequenced in a study of blood T cell repertoires in COVID-19. Assay used: immunoSEQ multiplex PCR; TCRdb lists only in-frame clones, some missing. Among about 210,000 clones listed, 75% to 90% were seen once. The sample taken for sequencing was peripheral blood. The receptors originated from a woman aged 35 to 49 with acute or convalescent COVID-19. CDR3s include the opening cysteine and the closing phenylalanine or tryptophan. Fields, in order: CDR3 DNA, CDR3 protein, V gene, clone size, D gene, J gene. The D gene is left open where the match is weak. Clone size is stated in some rows and not others, as once, few, many or a class when expanded.

TGTGCCAGCAGCCCCTCCCTCTCTGGGGCCAACGTCCTGACTTTC | CASSPSLSGANVLTF | TRBV7-3 | NA | NA | TRBJ2-6
TGTGCCACCACATGGGGGGGGTCGGATCAGCCCCAGCATTTT | CATTWGGSDQPQHF | TRBV6-6 | NA | NA | TRBJ1-5
TGTGCCTGGAGTTCCTCCAGCTACAATGAGCAGTTCTTC | CAWSSSSYNEQFF | TRBV30 | once | NA | TRBJ2-1
TGTGCCAGCTCACCGGGGACAGGAGGATCACCCCTCCACTTT | CASSPGTGGSPLHF | TRBV18 | NA | TRBD1 | TRBJ1-6
TGTGCCAGCAGCCTTACCGGGACAGGGGAGTCCAGGGGTGAAAAACTGTTTTTT | CASSLTGTGESRGEKLFF | TRBV14 | once | TRBD1 | TRBJ1-4
TGTGCCAGCAGTTCCGCTAGCGGGGGAACCTCCCCAACGTCTCTAAGCGACCCTCCAAGGCGCCTGACTTTC | CASSSASGGTSPTSLSDPPRRLTF | TRBV27 | NA | TRBD2 | TRBJ2-6
TGTGCCAGCAGCTCCCGGACAGTTTTAACCGATACTGATGGCTACACCTTC | CASSSRTVLTDTDGYTF | TRBV9 | NA | NA | TRBJ1-2
TGTGCCAGCAGTGTGGGTATCATGACAGGGGAGGGCGGCTACACCTTC | CASSVGIMTGEGGYTF | TRBV6-1 | NA | TRBD1 | TRBJ1-2
TGTGCCAGCAGCCCTGCTGCCGGTAACACTGAAGCTTTCTTT | CASSPAAGNTEAFF | TRBV9 | NA | NA | TRBJ1-1
TGTGCCAGCAGCCGACAGGTTTTCTATGGCTACACCTTC | CASSRQVFYGYTF | TRBV3-1/TRBV3-2 | NA | NA | TRBJ1-2
TGTGCCAGCAGACAGTCACAGGGGGAATATGGCTACACCTTC | CASRQSQGEYGYTF | TRBV6-6 | NA | TRBD1 | TRBJ1-2
TGTGCCAGCAGCCGACTAGCGGGGGGGTTCACCGGGGAGCTGTTTTTT | CASSRLAGGFTGELFF | TRBV5-5 | few | TRBD2 | TRBJ2-2
TGTGCCAGCAGCTTAAGGGACAGGAGGAACACTGAAGCTTTCTTT | CASSLRDRRNTEAFF | TRBV7-8 | NA | TRBD1 | TRBJ1-1
TGTGCCAGCAGCCAAGATCCTAGCGGGGGGGCCCCTGAGCAGTTCTTC | CASSQDPSGGAPEQFF | TRBV4-2 | NA | TRBD2 | TRBJ2-1
TGTGCCAGCACCTCTAAGAACCACACAGGGGGACGTAAGGATGGCTACACCTTC | CASTSKNHTGGRKDGYTF | TRBV11-2 | NA | TRBD1 | TRBJ1-2
TGTGCCAGTAGACCTGGACAGGGGTCTGAAGCTTTCTTT | CASRPGQGSEAFF | TRBV19 | NA | TRBD1 | TRBJ1-1
TGCGCCAGCAGCCTAGGACAGGGGGGCACAGATACGCAGTATTTT | CASSLGQGGTDTQYF | TRBV4-1 | once | TRBD1 | TRBJ2-3
TGTGCCAGTAGTATAGGGACCTGGGACTTGAGGGTCGGCGGGACCCAGTACTTC | CASSIGTWDLRVGGTQYF | TRBV19 | NA | NA | TRBJ2-5
TGCGCCAGCAGCTTGGCCGGGGATAGTTCACCCCTCCACTTT | CASSLAGDSSPLHF | TRBV5-1 | NA | NA | TRBJ1-6